The sequence of this T cell receptor (beta chain) was determined in a study of T cell responses to AZD1222 COVID-19 vaccine. Here immunoSEQ multiplex PCR was the method, and the copy in TCRdb shows in-frame clones only, minus some. This table holds 130,000 to 150,000 clones, under 95% found once. The germline V gene encodes CDR1 SGHTS and CDR2 YDEGEE. Losses at the gene ends were 3 bases for V and 8 bases for J; bases not matched to a gene: 8. The CDR3 length is 15 residues. The gene calls are TRBV5-8 and TRBJ1-5, with TRBD1 identical over 10 bases. Sequences were derived from peripheral blood, sampled on day 0 of AZD1222 vaccination. This TCR was sampled from an adult in good health. CDR3 nucleotides: TGTGCCAGCAGCTCCGGACAGGGGGATGTGAAGCCCCAGCATTTT. Protein: CASSSGQGDVKPQHF.